This is a list of T cell receptor beta chains from one sample in a study of T cell responses to AZD1222 COVID-19 vaccine. Sequencing used immunoSEQ multiplex PCR; TCRdb keeps in-frame clones, though not all of them. Among about 45,000 clones listed, approximately 90% were seen once. The specimen was peripheral blood, collected 28 days after the second AZD1222 dose. The receptors derive from an adult who received the AZD1222 COVID-19 vaccine. The CDR3 runs from the conserved cysteine through the conserved F or W. Each record gives: clone size, D gene, V gene, J gene, CDR3 protein, CDR3 DNA. D genes are given only for firm matches. Clone size appears in some rows only: once, few, many, or a class for an expanded clone.

NA,TRBD2,TRBV5-1,TRBJ2-7,CASKGGVAGTYEQYF,TGCGCCAGCAAAGGTGGAGTAGCGGGAACTTACGAGCAGTACTTC
NA,NA,TRBV2,TRBJ1-5,CASTIALEREPQHF,TGTGCCAGCACCATCGCCCTGGAAAGGGAGCCCCAGCATTTT
once,TRBD2,TRBV7-3,TRBJ2-1,CASSLRGSGSYGEQFF,TGTGCCAGCAGCTTACGGGGTAGCGGGAGTTATGGTGAGCAGTTCTTC
NA,TRBD1,TRBV5-1,TRBJ2-1,CASRATGAYNEQFF,TGCGCCAGCCGCGCGACAGGGGCCTACAATGAGCAGTTCTTC
NA,NA,TRBV19,TRBJ1-6,CAGPAGGNSPLHF,TGTGCCGGGCCTGCGGGTGGAAATTCACCCCTCCACTTT
few,NA,TRBV5-1,TRBJ2-3,CASSLAVGLGADTQYF,TGCGCCAGCAGCTTGGCCGTAGGCCTAGGGGCAGATACGCAGTATTTT
once,TRBD2,TRBV27,TRBJ2-7,CASSLVLAGGSSYEQYF,TGTGCCAGCAGTTTAGTCCTAGCGGGAGGTTCCTCCTACGAGCAGTACTTC
NA,NA,TRBV1,TRBJ2-2,CTSSQECSGANTGELFF,TGCACCAGCAGCCAAGAATGTAGCGGGGCCAACACCGGGGAGCTGTTTTTT
NA,NA,TRBV18,TRBJ1-1,CASSPAYGVRDTEAFF,TGTGCCAGCTCACCCGCATACGGGGTAAGGGACACTGAAGCTTTCTTT
NA,TRBD2,TRBV27,TRBJ2-4,CASSQSGTKNIQYF,TGTGCCAGCAGCCAAAGCGGGACCAAAAACATTCAGTACTTC
NA,TRBD2,TRBV19,TRBJ2-5,CASSIGLADGETQYF,TGTGCCAGTAGTATAGGACTAGCGGACGGGGAGACCCAGTACTTC
NA,NA,TRBV4-1,TRBJ2-7,CASSQGGAVYEQYF,TGCGCCAGCAGCCAAGGGGGAGCGGTCTACGAGCAGTACTTC
NA,NA,TRBV7-9,TRBJ1-1,CASSLQGNTEAFF,TGTGCCAGCAGCTTACAGGGGAACACTGAAGCTTTCTTT
once,NA,TRBV5-6,TRBJ1-1,CASTTSSTGFMAFF,TGTGCCAGCACCACATCCAGCACAGGTTTCATGGCTTTCTTT
NA,NA,TRBV9,TRBJ1-2,CASSVAQGNYGYTF,TGTGCCAGCAGCGTAGCCCAGGGTAACTATGGCTACACCTTC
NA,NA,TRBV18,TRBJ1-6,CASSPDQDYSPLHF,TGTGCCAGCTCCCCCGACCAAGACTATTCACCCCTCCACTTT
NA,NA,TRBV30,TRBJ2-7,CAWSPHSWSPGRYEQYF,TGTGCCTGGAGTCCCCATTCTTGGTCGCCGGGCCGCTACGAGCAGTACTTC
NA,TRBD1,TRBV18,TRBJ2-7,CASSRTGGRGTYEQYF,TGTGCCAGCTCACGAACAGGGGGAAGGGGCACCTACGAGCAGTACTTC
NA,TRBD1,TRBV18,TRBJ1-3,CASSISWFWDRAENLGNTIYF,TGTGCCAGCTCAATTTCCTGGTTTTGGGACAGGGCCGAAAATCTGGGAAACACCATATATTTT
NA,TRBD1,TRBV7-9,TRBJ2-3,CASSSGGLTDTQYF,TGTGCCAGCAGTTCAGGGGGCCTAACAGATACGCAGTATTTT
NA,TRBD1,TRBV29-1,TRBJ1-2,CSVERQGVGYTF,TGCAGCGTTGAACGACAGGGGGTTGGCTACACCTTC
NA,NA,TRBV9,TRBJ2-7,CASSVGTEAYEQYF,TGTGCCAGCAGCGTAGGCACGGAGGCCTACGAGCAGTACTTC
NA,NA,TRBV3-1/TRBV3-2,TRBJ2-1,CASSQTTSLREQFF,TGTGCCAGCAGCCAAACTACTTCCCTCAGGGAGCAGTTCTTC
NA,NA,TRBV19,TRBJ2-1,CASSVASRGRSYNEQFF,TGTGCCAGTAGTGTCGCCTCCCGCGGACGCTCCTACAATGAGCAGTTCTTC
NA,TRBD2,TRBV5-1,TRBJ2-1,CASSRTSLDHNEQFF,TGCGCCAGCAGCCGGACTAGTCTGGACCACAATGAGCAGTTCTTC
NA,NA,TRBV2,TRBJ2-2,CASSANTGELFF,TGTGCCAGCAGTGCGAACACCGGGGAGCTGTTTTTT
NA,NA,TRBV11-2,TRBJ1-2,CASRTGGYYGYTF,TGTGCCAGCAGGACAGGAGGATACTATGGCTACACCTTC
NA,NA,TRBV6-5,TRBJ1-1,CASRDTGWGTEAFF,TGTGCCAGCAGAGACACAGGATGGGGCACTGAAGCTTTCTTT
NA,NA,TRBV9,TRBJ1-1,CASSVRAGPNTEAFF,TGTGCCAGCAGCGTCAGGGCAGGGCCGAACACTGAAGCTTTCTTT
NA,NA,TRBV6-6,TRBJ1-1,CASSYSTGFAFF,TGTGCCAGCAGTTACTCGACAGGCTTCGCTTTCTTT
NA,TRBD1,TRBV2,TRBJ1-2,CASSGQGGGYTF,TGTGCCAGCAGTGGACAGGGTGGCGGCTACACCTTC
NA,NA,TRBV19,TRBJ2-7,CASSKQSVGYEQYF,TGTGCCAGTAGCAAACAGTCGGTGGGCTACGAGCAGTACTTC
NA,NA,TRBV6-1,TRBJ2-1,CASSEGGTFRDEQFF,TGTGCCAGCAGTGAAGGTGGGACCTTCCGGGACGAGCAGTTCTTC
once,NA,TRBV5-1,TRBJ1-6,CASSLNGYHNSPLHF,TGCGCCAGCAGCTTGAACGGGTATCATAATTCACCCCTCCACTTT
NA,NA,TRBV3-1/TRBV3-2,TRBJ2-2,CASSQRLAGNTGELFF,TGTGCCAGCAGCCAAAGGCTAGCTGGGAACACCGGGGAGCTGTTTTTT
NA,NA,TRBV7-9,TRBJ2-1,CASSPEGGRKQFF,TGTGCCAGCAGTCCCGAGGGGGGGAGAAAGCAGTTCTTC
NA,TRBD1,TRBV5-1,TRBJ2-1,CASSLVALRTGVGRERNEQFF,TGCGCCAGCAGCTTGGTGGCTTTGCGGACAGGGGTTGGGCGGGAGCGCAATGAGCAGTTCTTC
NA,NA,TRBV6-2/TRBV6-3,TRBJ2-7,CASSYSFVDSLDPFHEQYF,TGTGCCAGCAGTTACTCGTTTGTGGATAGTCTAGACCCCTTCCACGAGCAGTACTTC
few,TRBD1,TRBV7-2,TRBJ2-7,CASSTRQGGYEQYF,TGTGCCAGCAGCACCAGACAGGGGGGCTACGAGCAGTACTTC
few,TRBD1,TRBV3-1/TRBV3-2,TRBJ1-6,CASSHTTGLASPLHF,TGTGCCAGCAGCCATACGACAGGGTTGGCTTCACCCCTCCACTTT
NA,TRBD2,TRBV5-1,TRBJ2-3,CASSTWGRAPDTQYF,TGCGCCAGCAGCACGTGGGGGAGGGCGCCGGATACGCAGTATTTT
NA,NA,TRBV18,TRBJ2-1,CASSLPPAGVYNEQFF,TGTGCCAGCTCACTACCCCCCGCAGGTGTATACAATGAGCAGTTCTTC
NA,TRBD1,TRBV13,TRBJ2-3,CASSLGPAGQESSTDTQYF,TGTGCCAGCAGCTTAGGCCCTGCGGGACAGGAATCTAGCACAGATACGCAGTATTTT
NA,NA,TRBV12-3/TRBV12-4,TRBJ2-2,CASSFGTTGELFF,TGTGCCAGCAGTTTCGGAACCACCGGGGAGCTGTTTTTT
NA,NA,TRBV4-1,TRBJ2-2,CASSHWAELNTGELFF,TGCGCCAGCAGCCATTGGGCGGAGCTGAACACCGGGGAGCTGTTTTTT
NA,TRBD2,TRBV4-1,TRBJ2-7,CASSQGRAGEQYF,TGCGCCAGCAGCCAAGGACGAGCGGGGGAGCAGTACTTC
NA,NA,TRBV5-1,TRBJ2-7,CASSPEGGYEQYF,TGCGCCAGCAGCCCAGAGGGTGGGTACGAGCAGTACTTC
NA,NA,TRBV5-6,TRBJ2-5,CASSLYSLYRDQETQYF,TGTGCCAGCAGCTTGTATTCCCTATACCGGGACCAAGAGACCCAGTACTTC
NA,NA,TRBV29-1,TRBJ2-5,CSVEGNQETQYF,TGCAGCGTTGAAGGGAACCAAGAGACCCAGTACTTC
NA,TRBD2,TRBV4-1,TRBJ2-1,CASSQVGLAGIRVVIEQFF,TGCGCCAGCAGCCAAGTCGGGCTAGCGGGGATACGAGTAGTGATTGAGCAGTTCTTC
NA,NA,TRBV2,TRBJ2-7,CASSVERLLVEQYF,TGTGCCAGCAGTGTCGAACGCCTCCTCGTCGAGCAGTACTTC
NA,NA,TRBV10-3,TRBJ1-2,CAISEGGYGYTF,TGTGCCATCAGTGAGGGGGGCTATGGCTACACCTTC
NA,TRBD2,TRBV11-2,TRBJ2-7,CASSRGREGSEQYF,TGTGCCAGCAGCCGTGGGCGGGAGGGATCCGAGCAGTACTTC
NA,NA,TRBV20-1,TRBJ2-1,CSASGAEGPTYNEQFF,TGCAGTGCTAGTGGAGCGGAGGGACCTACCTACAATGAGCAGTTCTTC
NA,NA,TRBV27,TRBJ2-1,CASSGRDTIYGHEQFF,TGTGCCAGCAGTGGTCGGGACACAATATACGGCCATGAGCAGTTCTTC
NA,NA,TRBV19,TRBJ2-7,CASSRAGSSYEQYF,TGTGCCAGTAGTCGGGCGGGCAGCTCCTACGAGCAGTACTTC